These 5 T cell receptor beta chains came from one sample sequenced in a study of blood T cells in healthy people across ages. A J-beta primer mix and a sample-barcoded 5' primer were used in a second PCR of roughly 6 to 11 cycles. TCRdb passed the 5' RACE reads through MiXCR, listing each CDR3 protein once. The data show about 900,000 distinct CDR3 sequences, around 48% seen once. The sample consisted of blood. These receptors were obtained from a man under 40 in good health.

The chain recombines TRBV7-2 with TRBJ2-7; D call uncertain. The CDR3 runs to 14 residues. The V gene's germline CDR1 is SGHTA and CDR2 FQGNSA. V was pared by 7 bases and J by 2 bases, with 15 bases between. The CDR3 reads CASTPSAGPYEQYF. CDR3 nucleotides: TGTGCCAGCACCCCCTCGGCAGGACCCTACGAGCAGTACTTC.

The chain carries TRBV30 and TRBJ1-1; D remains unclear. The germline V gene has CDR1 GTSNPN and CDR2 SVGIG (reference sequence). This CDR3 has 14 residues. Trimming stripped 0 bases from V and 0 bases from J, with 8 bases between. This chain's CDR3 is CAWSVITMNTEAFF. The CDR3 DNA reads TGTGCCTGGAGTGTAATCACCATGAACACTGAAGCTTTCTTT.

J is TRBJ2-3 and V is TRBV5-1; a possible D gene is TRBD1 (5 bases). The CDR3 sequence is 16 residues long. The germline V and J ends were trimmed by 4 bases and 4 bases, with 19 bases remaining between them. Germline V gene sequence: CDR1 SGHRS, CDR2 YFSETQ. The CDR3 region has the DNA TGCGCCAGCAGCCTTGGCCAGGGCCCCGGGCCAGATACGCAGTATTTT. Translating it yields CASSLGQGPGPDTQYF.

V usage is TRBV28 and J usage is TRBJ1-5, with D possibly TRBD1 on 5 matching bases. V was clipped by 7 bases and J by 9 bases, with 13 bases between them. Germline V lookup: CDR1 MDHEN, CDR2 SYDVKM. CDR3 length: 12 residues. The CDR3 nucleotides are TGTGCCAGCACATCCATGAGGGGGCCCCAGCATTTT. This translates into CASTSMRGPQHF.

This chain joins TRBV2 and TRBJ2-5; D not resolved. The V gene's germline CDR1 is SNHLY and CDR2 FYNNEI. The CDR3 sequence is 13 residues long. V gave up 3 bases and J gave up 7 bases, with 12 bases separating them. CDR3 in DNA: TGTGCCAGCAGTGACGGCCTGGGCAGGACCCAGTACTTC. This codes for CASSDGLGRTQYF.